Listed below are T cell receptor beta chains from one sample, sequenced in a study of blood T cell repertoires in COVID-19. Data came from immunoSEQ multiplex PCR; TCRdb stores just in-frame clones and leaves some out. The sample holds 150,000 or so clones, under 80% seen once. What was sequenced was peripheral blood. The receptors here all came from an elderly woman with acute or convalescent COVID-19. Both conserved end residues are part of each CDR3. D genes are given only for firm matches. For some rows the clone size is stated as once, few or many, or as a class when expanded; others skip it.

v_gene	abundance	j_gene	d_gene	len	CDR3nt	CDR3aa
TRBV5-1	-	TRBJ2-5	-	14	TGCGCCAGCAGCTTAACTAAGGTCGGAGAGACCCAGTACTTC	CASSLTKVGETQYF
TRBV9	-	TRBJ2-2	-	15	TGTGCCAGCAGCGTAGTTCCCAGGGGCACCGGGGAGCTGTTTTTT	CASSVVPRGTGELFF
TRBV3-1/TRBV3-2	-	TRBJ1-2	-	14	TGTGCCAGCAGCTACCAGGGGTCTGACTATGGCTACACCTTC	CASSYQGSDYGYTF
TRBV10-3	-	TRBJ2-5	TRBD1	14	TGTGCCATCAGTGAGCAGGGGGATACAGAGACCCAGTACTTC	CAISEQGDTETQYF
TRBV10-1	-	TRBJ2-5	-	13	TGCGCCAGCAGTGGGGAGCGGAAAGAGACCCAGTACTTC	CASSGERKETQYF
TRBV2	-	TRBJ1-3	TRBD1	13	TGTGCCAGCAGTTGGACAGGTGGAAACACCATATATTTT	CASSWTGGNTIYF
TRBV5-1	-	TRBJ2-1	-	12	TGCGCCAGCAGCTCAGACTACAATGAGCAGTTCTTC	CASSSDYNEQFF
TRBV7-7	-	TRBJ2-5	-	15	TGTGCCAGCAGCTTAGCGGGAGCAGCTTCGGGGACCCAGTACTTC	CASSLAGAASGTQYF
TRBV28	-	TRBJ1-1	TRBD1	15	TGTGCCAGCACTTCCTCGGGACAGGGGAACACTGAAGCTTTCTTT	CASTSSGQGNTEAFF
TRBV6-5	once	TRBJ2-7	-	13	TGTGCCAGTAGCCCCGCTGGTACCTACGAGCAGTACTTC	CASSPAGTYEQYF
TRBV30	-	TRBJ2-2	-	14	TGTGCCTGGTCCCAGGGCGGTATCGCCGGGGAGCTGTTTTTT	CAWSQGGIAGELFF
TRBV27	-	TRBJ1-6	-	12	TGTGCCAGCGGCTGGGCCTTCTCACCCCTCCACTTT	CASGWAFSPLHF
TRBV18	-	TRBJ1-3	TRBD1	18	TGTGCCAGCTCACCACAAGAGGGACAGGGGGCGGCTGGAAACACCATATATTTT	CASSPQEGQGAAGNTIYF
TRBV6-5	-	TRBJ1-5	TRBD1	15	TGTGCCAGCAGCCAGACAGGGAGTGGCAATCAGCCCCAGCATTTT	CASSQTGSGNQPQHF
TRBV11-2	-	TRBJ2-1	-	15	TGTGCCAGCAGCCCGGGCGGGTCCTCCTACAATGAGCAGTTCTTC	CASSPGGSSYNEQFF
TRBV18	-	TRBJ2-7	TRBD2	15	TGTGCCAGCTCACCGACCGGGACTAGCAGCTACGAGCAGTACTTC	CASSPTGTSSYEQYF
TRBV5-1	-	TRBJ1-1	-	17	TGCGCCAGCAGCTTACACAGGGTTGGGATTCAGGTAGCTGAAGCTTTCTTT	CASSLHRVGIQVAEAFF
TRBV10-3	-	TRBJ2-6	-	15	TGTGCCATCAGTGAACAGGCCTCTGGGGCCAACGTCCTGACTTTC	CAISEQASGANVLTF
TRBV28	-	TRBJ1-1	-	15	TGTGCCAGCAGTATGGGGGCATACATGAACACTGAAGCTTTCTTT	CASSMGAYMNTEAFF
TRBV30	-	TRBJ2-4	TRBD1	14	TGTGCCTGGAACCCGGGACAGGGGGCGGGCATTCAGTACTTC	CAWNPGQGAGIQYF